The present T cell receptor (beta chain) was sequenced within a study of T cells after yellow fever vaccination. In the study overall: Fractions containing few cells were prepared with SMART-Seq v4 Ultra Low Input.

This clonotype was counted only a few times. Its antigen remains unidentified. TCRdb re-called the 5' RACE reads through MiXCR, storing one row per CDR3 protein. The sample holds a few hundred thousand distinct CDR3 sequences, approximately 21% seen once. General study results and limits: High-abundance clonotypes from the bulk population could contaminate FACS-sorted repertoires. Shared CD4/CD8 clonotypes were a small share, likely from convergent recombination.

The sequencing used PBMCs, collected 15 days after the yellow fever booster vaccination. This sequence originates from a man younger than 45 who received the YFV17D yellow fever vaccine.

The CDR3 sequence is CSARANSGRPGEQYF. Written as DNA, the CDR3 is TGCAGTGCTAGAGCGAACAGCGGGAGGCCGGGAGAGCAGTACTTC. The chain joins TRBV20-1 to TRBJ2-7; the match to TRBD2 covers 9 bases. V was pared by 1 base and J by 7 bases, with 11 bases of the junction left unmatched. The CDR3 length is 15 residues. The germline V gene has CDR1 DFQATT and CDR2 SNEGSKA (reference sequence).